Included here is one T cell receptor beta chain sequence, with context. Its target is unknown. Primers for the PCR totalled 60 Vbeta and 13 Jbeta. The table came from immunoSEQ multiplex PCR; TCRdb's copy has only in-frame clones and leaves some out. The sample contains 100,000 to 150,000 clones, approximately 10% of which appear only once. This sample is part of a study of cytomegalovirus exposure and HLA in healthy donors. Regarding the study as a whole: In a later analysis, most CMV-associated TCR beta chains appeared HLA-restricted. In an earlier analysis, about 87% or about 30%: the productive usage of most TCR beta V segments.

The sample comprised PBMCs. The receptor's source is a woman aged 18 to 35 in good health and CMV-seropositive.

For the CDR3, the DNA is TGTGCCATCAGTGAGTCAGCGGGGATTCAGCCCCAGCATTTT. This sequence encodes CAISESAGIQPQHF. This rearrangement joins TRBV10-3 to TRBJ1-5, with D unresolved. V lost 0 bases, J lost 6 bases, and 9 bases lay in between. Germline CDR1 reads ENHRY; CDR2 reads SYGVKD. CDR3 length: 14 amino acids.